This paragraph reports one T cell receptor beta chain. TCRdb keeps only in-frame clones here, not all; method: immunoSEQ multiplex PCR. Of tens of thousands of clones in the sample, around 93% were seen once. This sample was taken from a study of T cells in tuberculosis. The germline CDR1 and CDR2 sequences are SGHTA and FQGTGA. The J segment lost 7 bases and the V segment lost 4 bases, leaving 5 bases of the junction unmatched. There are 14 residues in the CDR3. Time point indicated: new active TB diagnosis, blood taken before or within 7 days of starting treatment. This sequence was found in an adult with tuberculosis. This chain links TRBV7-3 with TRBJ2-2; 8 bases align to TRBD1. The sample consisted of PBMCs, taken at tuberculosis diagnosis. Here the CDR3 DNA reads TGTGCCAGCAGCTCCGGACAGGGTCACGGGGAGCTGTTTTTT. As protein: CASSSGQGHGELFF. The whole variable domain, filled in from reference TRBV7-3 and TRBJ2-2, reads GAGVSQTPSNKVTEKGKYVELRCDPISGHTALYWYRQSLGQGPEFLIYFQGTGAADDSGLPNDRFFAVRPEGSVSTLKIQRTERGDSAVYLCASSSGQGHGELFFGEGSRLTVL.